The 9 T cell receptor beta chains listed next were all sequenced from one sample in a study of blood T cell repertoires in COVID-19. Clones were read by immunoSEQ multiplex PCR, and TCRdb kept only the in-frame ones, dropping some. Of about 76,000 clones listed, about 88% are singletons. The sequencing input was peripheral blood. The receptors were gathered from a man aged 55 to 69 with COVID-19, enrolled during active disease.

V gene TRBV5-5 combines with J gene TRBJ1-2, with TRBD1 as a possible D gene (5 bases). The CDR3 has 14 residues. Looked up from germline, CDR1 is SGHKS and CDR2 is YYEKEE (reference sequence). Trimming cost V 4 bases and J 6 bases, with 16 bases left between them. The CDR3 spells CASSPPTGINGYTF. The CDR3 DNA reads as TGTGCCAGCAGCCCCCCCACAGGAATTAATGGCTACACCTTC. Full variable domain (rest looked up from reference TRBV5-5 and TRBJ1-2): DAGVTQSPTHLIKTRGQQVTLRCSPISGHKSVSWYQQVLGQGPQFIFQYYEKEERGRGNFPDRFSARQFPNYSSELNVNALLLGDSALYLCASSPPTGINGYTFGSGTRLTVV.

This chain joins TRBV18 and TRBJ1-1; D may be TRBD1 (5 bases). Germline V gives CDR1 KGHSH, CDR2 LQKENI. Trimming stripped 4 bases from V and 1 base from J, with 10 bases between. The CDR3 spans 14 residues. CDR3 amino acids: CASSRDQGNTEAFF. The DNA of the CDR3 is TGTGCCAGCTCACGCGACCAGGGGAACACTGAAGCTTTCTTT.

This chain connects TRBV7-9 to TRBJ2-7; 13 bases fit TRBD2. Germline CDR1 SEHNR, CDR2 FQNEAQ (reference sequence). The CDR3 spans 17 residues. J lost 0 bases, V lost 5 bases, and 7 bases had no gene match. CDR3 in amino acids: CASSPSRTSGSSYEQYF. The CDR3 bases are TGTGCCAGCAGCCCAAGTCGGACTAGCGGGAGCTCCTACGAGCAGTACTTC. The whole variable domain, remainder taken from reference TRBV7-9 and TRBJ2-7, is DTGVSQNPRHKITKRGQNVTFRCDPISEHNRLYWYRQTLGQGPEFLTYFQNEAQLEKSRLLSDRFSAERPKGSFSTLEIQRTEQGDSAMYLCASSPSRTSGSSYEQYFGPGTRLTVT.

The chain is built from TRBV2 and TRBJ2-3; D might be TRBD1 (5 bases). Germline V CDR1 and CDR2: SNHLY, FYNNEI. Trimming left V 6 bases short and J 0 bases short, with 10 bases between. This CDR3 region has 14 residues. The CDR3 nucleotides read TGTGCCAGCAGAACGACAGCTAGCACAGATACGCAGTATTTT. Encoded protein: CASRTTASTDTQYF.

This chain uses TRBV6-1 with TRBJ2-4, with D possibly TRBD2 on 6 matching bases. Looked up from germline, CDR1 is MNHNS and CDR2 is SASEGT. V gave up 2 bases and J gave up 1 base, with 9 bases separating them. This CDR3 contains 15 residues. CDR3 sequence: CASSELGGAKNIQYF. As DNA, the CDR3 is TGTGCCAGCAGTGAACTTGGGGGGGCCAAAAACATTCAGTACTTC.

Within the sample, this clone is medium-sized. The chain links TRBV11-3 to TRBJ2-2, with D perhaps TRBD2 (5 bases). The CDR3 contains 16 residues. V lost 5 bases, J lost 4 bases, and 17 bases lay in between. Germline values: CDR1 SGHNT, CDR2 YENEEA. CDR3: CASSQDGGGSTGELFF. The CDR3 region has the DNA TGTGCCAGCAGCCAAGATGGTGGCGGGTCCACCGGGGAGCTGTTTTTT.

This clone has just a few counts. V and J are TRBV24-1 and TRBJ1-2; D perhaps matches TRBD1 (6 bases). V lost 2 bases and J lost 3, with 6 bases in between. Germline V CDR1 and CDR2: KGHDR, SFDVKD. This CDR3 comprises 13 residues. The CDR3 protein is CATSDSGDYGYTF. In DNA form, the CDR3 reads TGTGCCACCAGTGATTCAGGGGACTATGGCTACACCTTC.

The CDR3 is CASSQYDRENYGYTF. The CDR3, as DNA: TGTGCCAGCAGTCAATACGACAGGGAGAACTATGGCTACACCTTC. The V and J genes are TRBV3-1 (or the pseudogene TRBV3-2) and TRBJ1-2; 7 bases align to TRBD1. V dropped 6 bases and J dropped 2; count of bases not matched to a gene: 9. Germline assignment: CDR1 LGHDT and CDR2 YNNKEL (reference sequence). The CDR3 spans 15 residues.

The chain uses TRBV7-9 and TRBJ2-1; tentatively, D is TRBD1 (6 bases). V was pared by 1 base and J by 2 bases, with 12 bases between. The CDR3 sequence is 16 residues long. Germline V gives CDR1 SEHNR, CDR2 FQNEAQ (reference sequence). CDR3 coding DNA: TGTGCCAGCAGCTTAGGTTTAAACAGGGCCTACAATGAGCAGTTCTTC. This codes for CASSLGLNRAYNEQFF. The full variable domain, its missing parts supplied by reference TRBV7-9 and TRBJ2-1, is DTGVSQNPRHKITKRGQNVTFRCDPISEHNRLYWYRQTLGQGPEFLTYFQNEAQLEKSRLLSDRFSAERPKGSFSTLEIQRTEQGDSAMYLCASSLGLNRAYNEQFFGPGTRLTVL.